The following is a TCR beta chain sequence with its context. The PCR ran on 60 Vbeta and 13 Jbeta primers. Clones were read by immunoSEQ multiplex PCR, and TCRdb kept only the in-frame ones, dropping some. The sample yields over 100,000 clones, 60% to 85% seen once. The sample originates from a study of cytomegalovirus exposure and HLA in healthy donors. The CDR3 has 17 residues. Germline loops: CDR1 SGHRS, CDR2 YFSETQ. Sequencing used PBMCs. V usage is TRBV5-1 and J usage is TRBJ2-5; 8 nucleotides match TRBD2. The tail of the sequence fits TRBJ2-7 better, so the J call may be wrong. The source is a woman under 30 in good health and CMV-seropositive. The CDR3 region is CASSLGDGGRLSYEQYF. The CDR3 DNA follows: TGCGCCAGCAGCTTGGGGGATGGCGGGAGGCTCTCCTACGAGCAGTACTTC.